The entry below describes one T cell receptor beta chain. Authors' data handling: Amplification of reference gene primers was used by the study to estimate nucleated cell counts. Only in-frame clones appear in the TCRdb table, and some are missing; sequencing was by immunoSEQ multiplex PCR. V and J calls and clone size are those listed in that table; D and trimming were worked out from the DNA. The sample contains about 340,000 clones, 75% to 90% of which appear only once. Seattle enrolled patients during active infection and tracked them longitudinally. This record comes from a study of blood T cell repertoires in COVID-19. Study in general: There were acute and convalescent COVID-19 samples, and they came from the United States, Italy and Spain. In each case, the material was cDNA or gDNA derived from T cells, B-cell-depleted T cells, or PBMCs.

The CDR3 is 14 amino acids. Germline V gives CDR1 LGHNA, CDR2 YSLEER. The V and J ends lost 0 bases and 4 bases respectively, with 9 bases between them. The specimen was peripheral blood. The chain combines TRBV4-3 with TRBJ1-2, with D unclear. The TCR sequence derives from a woman aged 55-69 years with COVID-19, enrolled during active disease. In DNA, the CDR3 is TGCGCCAGCAGCCAAGAGCTTACAGCCTATGGCTACACCTTC. The encoded protein is CASSQELTAYGYTF.